The T cell receptor beta chain described here comes from a study of PD-1 blockade in classical Hodgkin lymphoma. About this clone itself: What it binds is unknown.

Points from the study as a whole: Newly diagnosed patients had baseline TCR diversity that was reportedly lower than that of healthy donors. Patients who initiated nivolumab within 1 year of ASCT were excluded.

Time point noted: cycle 4 day 1 (C4D1), after six to seven weeks of nivolumab. There was relapse after autologous stem cell transplantation in every patient, and there was variation in brentuximab vedotin exposure. Patients showed best responses of complete response, partial response or progressive disease. CDR1 is SGHVS and CDR2 is FNYEAQ in the germline V gene. Trimming pared 5 bases from V and 4 bases from J, leaving 10 bases between. This CDR3 is built from 13 residues. The data were produced by immunoSEQ multiplex PCR, yet TCRdb's version contains in-frame clones alone and is incomplete. The data show more than 85,000 clones, roughly nine tenths seen once.

The chain combines TRBV7-6 with TRBJ2-3, with D tentatively TRBD1 or TRBD2 (6 bases each). This clonotype originated in a human donor with classical Hodgkin lymphoma. This sample comprised peripheral blood mononuclear cells (PBMCs), obtained before the fourth cycle of nivolumab. CDR3 sequence reads: CASSKGGPDTQYF. In nucleotides, the CDR3 is TGTGCCAGCAGCAAAGGGGGGCCAGATACGCAGTATTTT.